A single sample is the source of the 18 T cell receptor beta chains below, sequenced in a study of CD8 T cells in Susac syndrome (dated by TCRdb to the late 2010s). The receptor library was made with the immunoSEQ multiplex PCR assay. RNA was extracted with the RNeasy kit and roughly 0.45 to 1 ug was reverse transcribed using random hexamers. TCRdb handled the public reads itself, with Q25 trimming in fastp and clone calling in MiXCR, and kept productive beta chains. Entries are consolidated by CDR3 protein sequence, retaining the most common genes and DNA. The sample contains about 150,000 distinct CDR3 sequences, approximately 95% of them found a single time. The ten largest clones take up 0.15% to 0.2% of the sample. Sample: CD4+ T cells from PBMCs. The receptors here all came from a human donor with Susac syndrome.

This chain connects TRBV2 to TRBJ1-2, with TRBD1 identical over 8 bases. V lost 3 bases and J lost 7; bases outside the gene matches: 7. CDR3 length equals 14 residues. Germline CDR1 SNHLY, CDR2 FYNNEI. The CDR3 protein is CASSERQGAGGYTF. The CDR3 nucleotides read TGTGCCAGCAGTGAGAGGCAGGGGGCAGGTGGCTACACCTTC.

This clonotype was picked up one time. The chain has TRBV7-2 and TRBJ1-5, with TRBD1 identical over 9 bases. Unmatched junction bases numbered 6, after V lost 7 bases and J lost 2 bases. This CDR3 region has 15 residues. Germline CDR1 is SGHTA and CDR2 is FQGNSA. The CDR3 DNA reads TGTGCCAGCACCCCCCGGACAGGGGGCAATCAGCCCCAGCATTTT. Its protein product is CASTPRTGGNQPQHF.

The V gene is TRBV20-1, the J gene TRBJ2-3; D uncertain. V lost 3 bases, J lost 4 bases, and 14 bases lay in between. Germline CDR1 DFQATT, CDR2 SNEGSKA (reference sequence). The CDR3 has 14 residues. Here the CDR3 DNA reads TGCAGTGCTAGGTCAGCCGTTGGGGCAGATACGCAGTATTTT. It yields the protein CSARSAVGADTQYF.

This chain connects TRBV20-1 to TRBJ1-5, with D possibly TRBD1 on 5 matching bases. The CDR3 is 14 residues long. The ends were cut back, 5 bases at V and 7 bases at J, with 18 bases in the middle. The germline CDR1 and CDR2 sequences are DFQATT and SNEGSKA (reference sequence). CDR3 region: CSAWDGRDPQPQHF. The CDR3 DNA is TGCAGTGCTTGGGACGGCAGGGATCCCCAGCCCCAGCATTTT.

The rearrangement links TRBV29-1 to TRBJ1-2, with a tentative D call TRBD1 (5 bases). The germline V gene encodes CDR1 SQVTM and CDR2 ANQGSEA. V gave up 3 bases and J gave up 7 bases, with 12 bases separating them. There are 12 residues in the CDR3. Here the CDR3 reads CSVDPTGGGYTF. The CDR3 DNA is TGCAGCGTTGACCCGACGGGGGGTGGCTACACCTTC.

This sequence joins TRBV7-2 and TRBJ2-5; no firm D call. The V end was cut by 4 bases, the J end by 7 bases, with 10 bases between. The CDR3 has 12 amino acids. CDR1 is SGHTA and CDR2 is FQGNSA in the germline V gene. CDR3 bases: TGTGCCAGCAGCTCACGTCCCGGGACCCAGTACTTC. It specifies CASSSRPGTQYF.

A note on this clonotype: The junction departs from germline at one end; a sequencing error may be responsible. CDR3 residues: CASSWNYNEQFF. The CDR3 bases are TGTGCCAGCAGCTGGAATTACAATGAACAGTTCTTC. The chain recombines TRBV6-6 with TRBJ2-1; no reliable D call. Germline V gene lookup returns CDR1 MNHNY and CDR2 SVGAGI (reference sequence). CDR3 length equals 12 residues.

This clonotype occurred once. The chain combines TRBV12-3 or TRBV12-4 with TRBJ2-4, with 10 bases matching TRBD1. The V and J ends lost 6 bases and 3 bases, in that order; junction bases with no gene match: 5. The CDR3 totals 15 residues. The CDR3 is CASSQDRGYKNIQYF. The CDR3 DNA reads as TGTGCCAGCAGCCAGGACAGGGGGTACAAAAACATTCAGTACTTC.

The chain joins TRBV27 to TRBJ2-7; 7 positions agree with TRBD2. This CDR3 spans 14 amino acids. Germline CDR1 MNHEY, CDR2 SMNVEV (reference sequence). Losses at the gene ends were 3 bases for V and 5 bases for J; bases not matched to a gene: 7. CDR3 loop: CASSLQRGDHEQYF. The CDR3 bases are TGTGCCAGCAGTTTGCAACGGGGGGATCACGAGCAGTACTTC.

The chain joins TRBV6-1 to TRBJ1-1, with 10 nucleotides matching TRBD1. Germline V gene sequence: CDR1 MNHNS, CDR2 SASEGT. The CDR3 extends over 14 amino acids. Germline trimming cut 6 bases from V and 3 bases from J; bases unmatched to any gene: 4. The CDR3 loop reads CASRGTGDYTEAFF. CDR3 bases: TGTGCCAGCAGAGGGACAGGGGACTACACTGAAGCTTTCTTT.

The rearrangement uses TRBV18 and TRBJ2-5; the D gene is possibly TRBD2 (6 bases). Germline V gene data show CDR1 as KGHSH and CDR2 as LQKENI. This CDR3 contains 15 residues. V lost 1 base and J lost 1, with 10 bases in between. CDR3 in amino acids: CASSPLRSGQETQYF. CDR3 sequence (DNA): TGTGCCAGCTCACCACTTCGTAGCGGCCAAGAGACCCAGTACTTC.

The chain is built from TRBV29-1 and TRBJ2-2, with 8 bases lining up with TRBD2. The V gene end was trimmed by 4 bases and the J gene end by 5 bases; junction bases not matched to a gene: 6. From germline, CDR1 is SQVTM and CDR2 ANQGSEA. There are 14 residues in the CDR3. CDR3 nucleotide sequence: TGCAGCGTTGGGGGGACTAGTAAAACCGGGGAGCTGTTTTTT. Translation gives CSVGGTSKTGELFF.

The CDR3 DNA is TGTGCCAGCAGTTTACATGGACAGGGCGTATCTAACTATGGCTACACCTTC. Translating gives CASSLHGQGVSNYGYTF. V gene TRBV27 combines with J gene TRBJ1-2; 8 bases are a match to TRBD1. V was clipped by 2 bases and J by 0 bases; unmatched bases: 8. The germline CDR1 and CDR2 sequences are MNHEY and SMNVEV (reference sequence). The length of the CDR3 is 17 residues.

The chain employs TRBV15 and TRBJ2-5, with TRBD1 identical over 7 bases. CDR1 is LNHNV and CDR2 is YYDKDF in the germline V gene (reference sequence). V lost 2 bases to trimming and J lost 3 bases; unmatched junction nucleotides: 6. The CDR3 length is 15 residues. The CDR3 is CATSRILTGEETQYF. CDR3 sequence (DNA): TGTGCCACCAGCAGAATTCTAACAGGGGAAGAGACCCAGTACTTC.

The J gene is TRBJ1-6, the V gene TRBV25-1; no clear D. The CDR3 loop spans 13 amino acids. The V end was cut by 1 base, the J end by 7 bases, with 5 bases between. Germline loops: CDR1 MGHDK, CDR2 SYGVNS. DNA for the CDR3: TGTGCCAGCAGTGAATCGGTGAATTCACCCCTCCACTTT. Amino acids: CASSESVNSPLHF. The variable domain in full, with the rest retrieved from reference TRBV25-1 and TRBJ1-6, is EADIYQTPRYLVIGTGKKITLECSQTMGHDKMYWYQQDPGMELHLIHYSYGVNSTEKGDLSSESTVSRIRTEHFPLTLESARPSHTSQYLCASSESVNSPLHFGNGTRLTVT.

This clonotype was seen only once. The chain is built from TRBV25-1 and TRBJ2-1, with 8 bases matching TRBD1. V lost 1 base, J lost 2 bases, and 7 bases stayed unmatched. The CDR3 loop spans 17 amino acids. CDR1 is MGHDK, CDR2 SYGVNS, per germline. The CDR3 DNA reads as TGTGCCAGCAGTGAATTTCAGGGGGCGCTTACCTACAATGAGCAGTTCTTC. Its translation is CASSEFQGALTYNEQFF.

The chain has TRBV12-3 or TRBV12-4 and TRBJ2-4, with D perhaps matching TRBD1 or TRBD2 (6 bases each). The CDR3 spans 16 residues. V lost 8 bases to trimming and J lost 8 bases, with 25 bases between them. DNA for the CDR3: TGTGCCAGCCAACGGGGGCAGTTTGGTGTGTCGGACATTCAGTACTTC. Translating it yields CASQRGQFGVSDIQYF.

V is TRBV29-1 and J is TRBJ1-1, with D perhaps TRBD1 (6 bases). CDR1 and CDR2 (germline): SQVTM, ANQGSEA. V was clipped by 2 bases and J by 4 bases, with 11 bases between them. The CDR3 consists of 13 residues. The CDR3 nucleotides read TGCAGCGTTGAAAAAGGGGGGATCACTGAAGCTTTCTTT. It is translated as CSVEKGGITEAFF.